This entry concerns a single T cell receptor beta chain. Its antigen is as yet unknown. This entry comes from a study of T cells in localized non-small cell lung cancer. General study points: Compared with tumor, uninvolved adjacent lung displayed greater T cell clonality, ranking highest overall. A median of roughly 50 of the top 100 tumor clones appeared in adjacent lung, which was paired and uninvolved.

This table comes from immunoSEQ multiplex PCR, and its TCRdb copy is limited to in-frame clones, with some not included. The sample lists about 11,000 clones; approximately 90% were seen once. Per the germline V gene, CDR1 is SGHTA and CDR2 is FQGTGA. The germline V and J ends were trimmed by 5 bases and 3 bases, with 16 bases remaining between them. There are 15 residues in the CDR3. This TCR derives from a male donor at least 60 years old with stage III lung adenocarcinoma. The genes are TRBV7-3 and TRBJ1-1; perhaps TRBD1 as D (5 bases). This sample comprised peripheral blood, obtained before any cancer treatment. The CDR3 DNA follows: TGTGCCAGCAGCCCTGCAGGGTTTAGGGACACTGAAGCTTTCTTT. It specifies CASSPAGFRDTEAFF.